This T cell receptor (beta chain) was identified in a study of T cell repertoires in cytomegalovirus infection. Study-level information: A matching HLA type, together with CMV infection, was signaled by public TCR beta signatures. Study results and limitations: Using cumulative public TCR beta family frequency, the authors identified those who carried CMV together with the relevant HLA. In two of eight donors, the top clonotype was HLA-C-restricted CMV-specific.

The J segment lost 3 bases and the V segment lost 7 bases, leaving 15 bases of the junction unmatched. Germline V gives CDR1 SNHLY, CDR2 FYNNEI. CDR3 length: 18 residues. About this clonotype: Its antigen is unknown.

TCRdb re-called the reads with MiXCR, one entry per CDR3 protein. Of 300,000 to 400,000 distinct CDR3 sequences in the sample, under 35% were seen once. The source material was cultured PBMCs, sampled from culture after CMV antigen stimulation. The V and J genes are TRBV2 and TRBJ2-4, with 10 bases fitting TRBD2. This clonotype originated in a human donor in good health (CMV status not recorded). Some clones in this sample may be carry-over from other donors' samples. The CDR3 region is CASINRASGSKLKNIQYF. For the CDR3, the DNA is TGTGCCAGCATTAACAGAGCTAGCGGGAGTAAACTCAAAAACATTCAGTACTTC.